This T cell receptor (beta chain) was obtained from a study of cytomegalovirus exposure and HLA in healthy donors. This clone came up many times. Its antigen is not known. PCR primers comprised 60 Vbeta and 13 Jbeta primers. The assay was immunoSEQ multiplex PCR, and TCRdb's table has in-frame clones only and misses some. The sample carries 150,000 to 200,000 clones, about 80% recorded once. With 3 bases removed from V and 7 bases from J, the gap between germline ends came to 5 bases. CDR3 length equals 11 residues. Germline CDR1 reads SGDLS; CDR2 reads YYNGEE. Study results and limitations: Among CMV-associated TCR beta chains, most appeared HLA-restricted in a later analysis. An analysis done earlier found most TCR beta V segments productive about 87% or about 30% of the time. Later work showed greater clonal expansion in HLA-associated TCR beta chains than in equally common others.

The source of this sequence is a woman aged 30 to 39 in good health and CMV-seropositive. The V call is TRBV9, the J call TRBJ1-5; no clear D gene. Sequenced input: PBMCs. The CDR3 region is CASSALQPQHF. CDR3 nucleotides: TGTGCCAGCAGCGCCCTACAGCCCCAGCATTTT.